This T cell receptor (beta chain) was captured by sequencing in a study of T-cell reconstitution after alpha-beta-depleted transplantation in children. There are many counts of this clonotype. A TCRbeta library incorporating unique molecular identifiers was prepared. TCRdb reanalysed the PCR reads using MiXCR and keeps one entry per CDR3 protein. This table holds about 360,000 distinct CDR3 sequences, 10% to 15% found once. This TCR came from a human donor who donated a stem cell graft to a child with Fanconi anemia. The sample consisted of PBMCs, taken from the stem cell graft.

The CDR3 region is CASTSHGGGYTF. CDR3 coding DNA: TGTGCCAGCACCTCACACGGGGGTGGCTACACCTTC. The rearrangement joins TRBV7-6 to TRBJ1-2, with D perhaps TRBD1 (5 bases). This CDR3 comprises 12 residues. V was pared by 7 bases and J by 7 bases, with 13 bases between. The germline CDR1 and CDR2 sequences are SGHVS and FNYEAQ. The complete variable domain, with remaining parts taken from reference TRBV7-6 and TRBJ1-2, reads GAGVSQSPRYKVTKRGQDVALRCDPISGHVSLYWYRQALGQGPEFLTYFNYEAQQDKSGLPNDRFSAERPEGSISTLTIQRTEQRDSAMYRCASTSHGGGYTFGSGTRLTVV.